One sample yielded the 9 T cell receptor beta chains listed below, sequenced in a study of T cell responses to AZD1222 COVID-19 vaccine. The repertoire was sequenced with immunoSEQ multiplex PCR; TCRdb's copy has only in-frame clones and lacks some. The sample has about 140,000 clones; around 84% are singletons. Source: peripheral blood, taken on day 0 of AZD1222 vaccination. These receptors originate from an adult in good health.

This clone was seen a single time. The chain uses TRBV4-1 and TRBJ1-1; D unclear. Trimming took 1 base from V and 5 from J, leaving 11 bases between them. The germline V gene encodes CDR1 MGHRA and CDR2 YSYEKL. There are 14 residues in the CDR3. The CDR3 region is CASSQGGLGTEAFF. The CDR3 DNA reads TGCGCCAGCAGCCAAGGAGGATTGGGTACTGAAGCTTTCTTT.

The chain employs TRBV3-1 (or the pseudogene TRBV3-2) and TRBJ2-7, with D uncertain. The CDR3 covers 15 residues. Germline-derived CDR1 and CDR2 are LGHDT and YNNKEL (reference sequence). V was cut by 0 bases and J by 0 bases, with 9 bases left in between. CDR3 DNA: TGTGCCAGCAGCCAAGAGGCAGTAAGCTCCTACGAGCAGTACTTC. Its protein is CASSQEAVSSYEQYF.

This rearrangement joins TRBV30 to TRBJ1-2; 9 bases match TRBD1. The ends lost 2 bases at V and 5 bases at J; junction bases unmatched: 15. This CDR3 is 17 amino acids long. Germline CDR1 and CDR2: GTSNPN and SVGIG (reference sequence). CDR3 amino acids: CAWSPTGTGYTAYGYTF. CDR3 coding DNA: TGTGCCTGGAGTCCCACCGGGACAGGGTATACGGCGTATGGCTACACCTTC. Supplemented by reference TRBV30 and TRBJ1-2, the full variable domain reads SQTIHQWPATLVQPVGSPLSLECTVEGTSNPNLYWYRQAAGRGLQLLFYSVGIGQISSEVPQNLSASRPQDRQFILSSKKLLLSDSGFYLCAWSPTGTGYTAYGYTFGSGTRLTVV.

This sequence joins TRBV10-3 and TRBJ1-2, with 8 bases matching TRBD1. Per the germline V gene, CDR1 is ENHRY and CDR2 is SYGVKD. With 6 bases clipped from V and 6 bases from J, the junction kept 15 bases outside the gene matches. The CDR3 loop spans 16 amino acids. The CDR3 here is CAISSRPADRADGYTF. The CDR3 DNA is TGTGCCATCAGCTCAAGGCCGGCGGACAGGGCTGATGGCTACACCTTC.

J is TRBJ1-6 and V is TRBV30; 8 positions match TRBD1. V shed 4 bases and J 7 bases; nucleotides not matched to a gene: 12. Germline V lookup: CDR1 GTSNPN, CDR2 SVGIG (reference sequence). The length of the CDR3 is 16 residues. The CDR3 sequence is CAWTQTGVFYNSPLHF. The CDR3 coding sequence is TGTGCCTGGACCCAGACAGGGGTATTTTACAATTCACCCCTCCACTTT.

CDR3 region: CAEAGAGISRYGYTF. The CDR3 DNA reads TGTGCCGAAGCAGGGGCAGGGATCAGTAGATATGGCTACACCTTC. V usage is TRBV28 and J usage is TRBJ1-2, with D tentatively TRBD1 (6 bases). The V end was cut by 11 bases, the J end by 5 bases, with 24 bases between. The CDR3 is 15 amino acids. In germline, CDR1 is MDHEN, CDR2 SYDVKM.

The chain has TRBV5-1 and TRBJ2-7; a weak D match, TRBD1 (5 bases). V was clipped by 2 bases and J by 2 bases, with 11 bases between them. The CDR3 spans 14 residues. Germline V gives CDR1 SGHRS, CDR2 YFSETQ. The CDR3 nucleotides are TGCGCCAGCAGCTTATCAGGGCCCCCCTACGAGCAGTACTTC. Translation gives CASSLSGPPYEQYF.

This chain connects TRBV19 to TRBJ2-3; 10 bases match TRBD2. The germline V gene has CDR1 LNHDA and CDR2 SQIVND (reference sequence). The length of the CDR3 is 16 residues. J lost 1 base, V lost 3 bases, and 4 bases had no gene match. The CDR3 nucleotides are TGTGCCAGTAGTATGATTCTAGCGGGGGGCACAGATACGCAGTATTTT. It codes for CASSMILAGGTDTQYF.

This clone has a handful of counts. The V call is TRBV28, the J call TRBJ1-4, with 12 bases fitting TRBD1. Germline V gene sequence: CDR1 MDHEN, CDR2 SYDVKM. CDR3 length: 18 residues. Germline trimming cut 6 bases from V and 4 bases from J; bases unmatched to any gene: 12. The CDR3 coding sequence is TGTGCCAGCAGACAAGGCGGGACAGGGGGCTATGATAATGAAAAACTGTTTTTT. Its protein product is CASRQGGTGGYDNEKLFF.